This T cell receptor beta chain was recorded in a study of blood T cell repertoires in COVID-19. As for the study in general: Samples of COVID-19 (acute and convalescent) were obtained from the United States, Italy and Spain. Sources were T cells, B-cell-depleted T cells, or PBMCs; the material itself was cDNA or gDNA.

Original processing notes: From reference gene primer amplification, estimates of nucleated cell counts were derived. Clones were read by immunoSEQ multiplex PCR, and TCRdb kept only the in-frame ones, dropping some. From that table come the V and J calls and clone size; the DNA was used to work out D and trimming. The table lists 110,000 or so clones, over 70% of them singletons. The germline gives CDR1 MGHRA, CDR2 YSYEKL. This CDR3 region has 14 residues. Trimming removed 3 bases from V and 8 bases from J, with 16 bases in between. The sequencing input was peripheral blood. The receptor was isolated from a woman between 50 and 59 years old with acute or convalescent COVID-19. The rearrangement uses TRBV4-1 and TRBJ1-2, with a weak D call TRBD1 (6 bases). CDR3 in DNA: TGCGCCAGCAGCCATCGGGATTTGCAGGGGGGCTACACCTTC. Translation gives CASSHRDLQGGYTF.